The 14 T cell receptor beta chains given below trace back to one sample, sequenced in a study of blood T cells in healthy people across ages. Primers used in a second PCR of about 6 to 12 cycles were a sample-barcoded 5' primer and a J-beta primer mix. TCRdb reprocessed the 5' RACE reads with MiXCR, giving one entry per CDR3 protein. The sample shows roughly 1.5 million distinct CDR3 sequences, approximately 39% of them seen only once. Sequencing used blood. The receptors were gathered from a woman between 18 and 29 years old in good health.

This sequence joins TRBV28 and TRBJ2-7; 9 bases line up with TRBD2. Germline-derived CDR1 and CDR2 are MDHEN and SYDVKM. The junction had 17 bases not matched to a gene; V was cut back by 7 bases and J by 7 bases. The CDR3 sequence is 16 residues long. The DNA for the CDR3 is TGTGCCAGCATCCCGCGGCTAGCGGGATACCCAAATGAGCAGTACTTC. This sequence encodes CASIPRLAGYPNEQYF. Based on the CDR3 plus reference TRBV28 and TRBJ2-7, the full variable domain is DVKVTQSSRYLVKRTGEKVFLECVQDMDHENMFWYRQDPGLGLRLIYFSYDVKMKEKGDIPEGYSVSREKKERFSLILESASTNQTSMYLCASIPRLAGYPNEQYFGPGTRLTVT.

The chain combines TRBV24-1 with TRBJ2-1; D remains ambiguous. This CDR3 region has 13 residues. Germline CDR1 KGHDR, CDR2 SFDVKD. V shed 3 bases and J shed 7 bases, with 9 bases lying between them. The chain's CDR3 is CATSDRVGNEQFF. The DNA of the CDR3 is TGTGCCACCAGTGATAGGGTGGGGAATGAGCAGTTCTTC.

This clonotype was seen more than once but under ten times. The chain is built from TRBV9 and TRBJ2-1, with TRBD2 as a possible D gene (6 bases). Germline loops: CDR1 SGDLS, CDR2 YYNGEE. Trimming cost V 2 bases and J 3 bases, with 15 bases left between them. This CDR3 has 16 residues. The CDR3 nucleotides read TGTGCCAGCAGCGTGGGGCTAGCGAAGCGCTACAATGAGCAGTTCTTC. It encodes CASSVGLAKRYNEQFF.

The chain joins TRBV5-1 to TRBJ1-2; tentatively, D is TRBD1 (6 bases). V was clipped by 0 bases and J by 2 bases, with 11 bases between them. This CDR3 is 15 amino acids long. Germline CDR1 reads SGHRS; CDR2 reads YFSETQ. The CDR3 sequence is CASSLAGGHNYGYTF. Here the CDR3 DNA reads TGCGCCAGCAGCTTGGCCGGGGGACACAACTATGGCTACACCTTC.

This clonotype came up once. The genes are TRBV28 and TRBJ2-4, with a possible D match to TRBD1 (5 bases). The ends were cut back, 2 bases at V and 9 bases at J, with 11 bases in the middle. Germline CDR1 and CDR2: MDHEN and SYDVKM. This CDR3 contains 13 residues. The DNA of the CDR3 is TGTGCCAGCAGTTTAAGGGGCCGGAGCATTCAGTACTTC. It codes for CASSLRGRSIQYF.

This rearrangement joins TRBV7-2 to TRBJ1-2; a weak D match, TRBD1 (5 bases). The CDR3 has 16 amino acids. V dropped 1 base and J dropped 4 bases, with 16 bases sitting between them. From germline, CDR1 is SGHTA and CDR2 FQGNSA. The CDR3 nucleotides are TGTGCCAGCAGCTTAGGGCCCGGACCAAGGGGCTATGGCTACACCTTC. Amino acid sequence: CASSLGPGPRGYGYTF. The whole variable domain, remainder taken from reference TRBV7-2 and TRBJ1-2, is GAGVSQSPSNKVTEKGKDVELRCDPISGHTALYWYRQSLGQGLEFLIYFQGNSAPDKSGLPSDRFSAERTGGSVSTLTIQRTQQEDSAVYLCASSLGPGPRGYGYTFGSGTRLTVV.

Concerning this clonotype: A read error may produce the germline difference seen at one junction end. This sequence joins TRBV10-3 and TRBJ2-6; tentatively, D is TRBD1 (5 bases). The CDR3 contains 15 residues. CDR1 ENHRY and CDR2 SYGVKD come from the germline V gene. The CDR3 is CAISDKNSGANVPTF. Here the CDR3 DNA reads TGTGCCATCAGTGATAAGAACTCTGGGGCCAACGTCCCGACTTTC.

This clonotype is a singleton in its sample. The rearrangement joins TRBV12-3 or TRBV12-4 to TRBJ2-5, with D tentatively TRBD1 (6 bases). Judging by the DNA end, TRBJ2-1 fits better; the J call may be wrong. The CDR3 runs to 17 residues. CDR3 amino acids: CASSLSSRGSPQETQFF. CDR3 DNA sequence: TGTGCCAGCAGTTTGAGTAGTAGGGGGTCCCCCCAAGAGACCCAGTTCTTC.

This chain uses TRBV29-1 with TRBJ2-5, with D perhaps being TRBD1 or TRBD2 (5 bases each). Germline CDR1 reads SQVTM; CDR2 reads ANQGSEA. Trimming stripped 4 bases from V and 4 bases from J, with 16 bases between. CDR3 length: 14 amino acids. In DNA form, the CDR3 reads TGCAGCGTTGTAGGGCCAGGGAGCAGAGAGACCCAGTACTTC. It encodes CSVVGPGSRETQYF.

V and J are TRBV12-3 or TRBV12-4 and TRBJ2-1, with 11 bases identical to TRBD2. After removal of 3 bases from V and 7 bases from J, the junction contained 8 bases not matched to a gene. The CDR3 has 16 residues. As DNA, the CDR3 is TGTGCCAGCAGTTTGGGTAGCGGGAGGGCCTGGAATGAGCAGTTCTTC. Protein product: CASSLGSGRAWNEQFF.

The gene calls are TRBV6-1 and TRBJ1-1; a possible D gene is TRBD1 (6 bases). CDR3 length: 13 amino acids. From germline, CDR1 is MNHNS and CDR2 SASEGT. V dropped 7 bases and J dropped 5 bases, with 14 bases sitting between them. CDR3 in amino acids: CASTEWGATEAFF. The CDR3 coding sequence is TGTGCCAGCACCGAGTGGGGGGCAACTGAAGCTTTCTTT.

This clonotype was observed a few times. J is TRBJ2-5 and V is TRBV9; the D is unclear. V shed 0 bases and J shed 2 bases, with 5 bases lying between them. CDR1 SGDLS and CDR2 YYNGEE come from the germline V gene. This CDR3 is built from 13 residues. As DNA, the CDR3 is TGTGCCAGCAGCGTAGAACAACAAGAGACCCAGTACTTC. Protein: CASSVEQQETQYF.

Written as DNA, the CDR3 is TGTGCCACCAGCAGACAGACAGATTATAATTCACCCCTCCACTTT. Protein sequence: CATSRQTDYNSPLHF. This chain joins TRBV15 and TRBJ1-6, with a tentative D call TRBD1 (5 bases). CDR3 length: 15 residues. Germline CDR1 is LNHNV and CDR2 is YYDKDF (reference sequence). The V end lost 2 bases, the J end lost 4 bases, and 9 bases lay between the germline ends.

This clonotype turned up a few times. J is TRBJ2-3 and V is TRBV20-1; maybe TRBD1 (6 bases). V lost 3 bases, J lost 1 base, and 14 bases lay in between. Germline CDR1 reads DFQATT; CDR2 reads SNEGSKA (reference sequence). The CDR3 totals 15 residues. CDR3 bases: TGCAGTGCTAGCACCAGGGGAGTAGGCACAGATACGCAGTATTTT. Protein: CSASTRGVGTDTQYF.